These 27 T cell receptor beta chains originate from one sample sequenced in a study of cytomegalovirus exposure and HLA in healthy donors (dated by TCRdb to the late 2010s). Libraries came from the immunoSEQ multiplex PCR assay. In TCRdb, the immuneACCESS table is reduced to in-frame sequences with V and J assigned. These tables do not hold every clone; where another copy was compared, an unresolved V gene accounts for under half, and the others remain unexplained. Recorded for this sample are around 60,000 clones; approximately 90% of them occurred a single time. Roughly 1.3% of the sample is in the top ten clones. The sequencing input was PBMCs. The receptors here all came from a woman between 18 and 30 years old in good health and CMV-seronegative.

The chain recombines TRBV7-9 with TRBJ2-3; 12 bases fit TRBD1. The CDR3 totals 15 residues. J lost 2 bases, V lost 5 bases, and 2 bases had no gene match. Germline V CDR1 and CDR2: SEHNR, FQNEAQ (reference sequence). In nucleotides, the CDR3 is TGTGCCAGCAGCCGGGGACAGGGGGCCACAGATACGCAGTATTTT. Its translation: CASSRGQGATDTQYF.

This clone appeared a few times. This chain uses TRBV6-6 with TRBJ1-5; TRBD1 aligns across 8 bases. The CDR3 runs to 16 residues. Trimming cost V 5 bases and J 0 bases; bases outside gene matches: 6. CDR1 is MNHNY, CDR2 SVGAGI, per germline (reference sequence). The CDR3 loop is CASSKRTGRSNQPQHF. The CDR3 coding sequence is TGTGCCAGCAGTAAGCGGACAGGGCGTAGCAATCAGCCCCAGCATTTT.

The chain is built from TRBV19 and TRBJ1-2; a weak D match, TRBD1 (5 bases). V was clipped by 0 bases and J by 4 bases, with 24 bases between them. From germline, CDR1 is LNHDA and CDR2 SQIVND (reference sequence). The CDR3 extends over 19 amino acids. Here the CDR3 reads CASSIEDFTGPDPSYGYTF. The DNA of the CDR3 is TGTGCCAGTAGTATAGAAGACTTCACAGGCCCCGACCCCTCCTATGGCTACACCTTC. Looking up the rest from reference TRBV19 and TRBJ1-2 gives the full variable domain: DGGITQSPKYLFRKEGQNVTLSCEQNLNHDAMYWYRQDPGQGLRLIYYSQIVNDFQKGDIAEGYSVSREKKESFPLTVTSAQKNPTAFYLCASSIEDFTGPDPSYGYTFGSGTRLTVV.

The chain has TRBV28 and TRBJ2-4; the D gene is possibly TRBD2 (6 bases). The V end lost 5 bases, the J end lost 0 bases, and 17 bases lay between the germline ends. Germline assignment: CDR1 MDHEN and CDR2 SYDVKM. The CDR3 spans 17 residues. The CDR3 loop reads CASSKLDGTLAKNIQYF. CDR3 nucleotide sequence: TGTGCCAGCAGTAAACTTGACGGGACTTTAGCCAAAAACATTCAGTACTTC.

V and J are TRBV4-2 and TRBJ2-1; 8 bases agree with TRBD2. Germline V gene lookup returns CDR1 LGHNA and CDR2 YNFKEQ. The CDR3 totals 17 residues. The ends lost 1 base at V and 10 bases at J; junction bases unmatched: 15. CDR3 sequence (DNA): TGTGCCAGCAGCCAAGGGATGGGCGGGAGGTCCTCCCAGGAGCAGTTCTTC. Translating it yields CASSQGMGGRSSQEQFF.

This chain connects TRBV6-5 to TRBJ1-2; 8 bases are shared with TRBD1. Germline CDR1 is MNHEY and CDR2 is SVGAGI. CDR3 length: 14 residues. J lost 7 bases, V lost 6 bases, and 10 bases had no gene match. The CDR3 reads CASSLRQGTSGYTF. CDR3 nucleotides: TGTGCCAGCAGCCTGAGACAGGGGACGAGTGGCTACACCTTC.

The CDR3 DNA sequence: TGTGCCAGCAGCTTTTTACGGGGTGAGCAGTTCTTC. Protein product: CASSFLRGEQFF. V usage is TRBV7-9 and J usage is TRBJ2-1, with a tentative D call TRBD2 (5 bases). Per germline, CDR1 SEHNR and CDR2 FQNEAQ (reference sequence). The CDR3 runs to 12 residues. The ends were cut back, 3 bases at V and 9 bases at J, with 9 bases in the middle.

The CDR3 is CASRTLEDTDTQYF. The CDR3 DNA follows: TGTGCCAGCAGGACACTGGAGGACACAGATACGCAGTATTTT. The chain carries TRBV27 and TRBJ2-3; tentatively, D is TRBD2 (5 bases). CDR1 and CDR2 (germline): MNHEY, SMNVEV (reference sequence). The CDR3 loop spans 14 amino acids. V shed 6 bases and J shed 2 bases, with 12 bases lying between them.

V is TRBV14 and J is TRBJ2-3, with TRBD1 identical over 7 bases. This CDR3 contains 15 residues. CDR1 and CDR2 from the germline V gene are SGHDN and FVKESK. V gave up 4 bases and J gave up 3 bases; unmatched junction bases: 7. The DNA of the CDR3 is TGTGCCAGCAGCCGACTGGACAGGACGACAGATACGCAGTATTTT. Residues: CASSRLDRTTDTQYF.

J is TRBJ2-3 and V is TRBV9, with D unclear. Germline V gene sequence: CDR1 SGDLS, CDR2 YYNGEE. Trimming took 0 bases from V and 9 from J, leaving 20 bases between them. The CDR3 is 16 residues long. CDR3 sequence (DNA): TGTGCCAGCAGCGTAGCAGGCGATGCCCCAGGTGCGACGCAGTATTTT. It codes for CASSVAGDAPGATQYF.

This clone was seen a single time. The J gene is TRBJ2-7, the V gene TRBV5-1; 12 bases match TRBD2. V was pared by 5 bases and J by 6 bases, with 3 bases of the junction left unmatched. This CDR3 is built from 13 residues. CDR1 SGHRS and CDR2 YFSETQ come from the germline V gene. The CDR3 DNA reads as TGCGCCAGCAGGCTAGCGGGGGGGCGCGAGCAGTACTTC. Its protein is CASRLAGGREQYF.

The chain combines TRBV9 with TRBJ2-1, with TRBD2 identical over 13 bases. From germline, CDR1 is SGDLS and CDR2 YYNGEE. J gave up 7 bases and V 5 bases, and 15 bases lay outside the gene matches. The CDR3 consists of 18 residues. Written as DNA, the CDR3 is TGTGCCAGCAGTACTAGCGGGGGGGTCCCCTTAATAGTGAATGAGCAGTTCTTC. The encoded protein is CASSTSGGVPLIVNEQFF.

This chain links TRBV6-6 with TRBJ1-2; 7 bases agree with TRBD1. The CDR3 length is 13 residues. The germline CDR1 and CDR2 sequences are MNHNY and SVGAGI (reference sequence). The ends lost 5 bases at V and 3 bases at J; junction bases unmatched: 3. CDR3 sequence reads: CASSPGTDYGYTF. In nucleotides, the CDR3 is TGTGCCAGCAGTCCCGGGACAGACTATGGCTACACCTTC.

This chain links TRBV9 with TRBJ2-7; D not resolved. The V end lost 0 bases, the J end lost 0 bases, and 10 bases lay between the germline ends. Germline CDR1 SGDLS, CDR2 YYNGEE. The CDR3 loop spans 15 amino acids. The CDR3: CASSVAASSSYEQYF. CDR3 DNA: TGTGCCAGCAGCGTAGCCGCGTCAAGCTCCTACGAGCAGTACTTC. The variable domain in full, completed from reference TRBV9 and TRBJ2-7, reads DSGVTQTPKHLITATGQRVTLRCSPRSGDLSVYWYQQSLDQGLQFLIQYYNGEERAKGNILERFSAQQFPDLHSELNLSSLELGDSALYFCASSVAASSSYEQYFGPGTRLTVT.

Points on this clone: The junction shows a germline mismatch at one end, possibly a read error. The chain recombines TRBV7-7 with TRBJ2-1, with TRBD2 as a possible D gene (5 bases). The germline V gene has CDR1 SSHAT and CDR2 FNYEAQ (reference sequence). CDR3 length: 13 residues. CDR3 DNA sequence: TGTGCTAGCAGCACTCTTAGAGGACTTGAGCAGTTCTTC. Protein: CASSTLRGLEQFF.

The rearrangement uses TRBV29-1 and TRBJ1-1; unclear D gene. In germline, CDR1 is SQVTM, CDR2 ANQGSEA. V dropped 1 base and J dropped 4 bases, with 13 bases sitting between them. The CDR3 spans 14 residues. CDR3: CSVEGGLVGTEAFF. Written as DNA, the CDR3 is TGCAGCGTTGAAGGAGGCCTTGTGGGCACTGAAGCTTTCTTT.

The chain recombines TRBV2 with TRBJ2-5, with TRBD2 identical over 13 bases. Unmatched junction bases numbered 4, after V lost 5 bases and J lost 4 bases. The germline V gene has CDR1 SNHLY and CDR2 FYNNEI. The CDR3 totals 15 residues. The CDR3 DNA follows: TGTGCCAGCAGTACCAGGACTAGCGGGGGAGAGACCCAGTACTTC. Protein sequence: CASSTRTSGGETQYF.

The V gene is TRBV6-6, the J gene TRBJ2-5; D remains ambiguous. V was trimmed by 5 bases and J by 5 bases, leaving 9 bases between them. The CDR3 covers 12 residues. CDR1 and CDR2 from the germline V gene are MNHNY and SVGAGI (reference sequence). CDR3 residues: CASSTFRETQYF. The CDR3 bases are TGTGCCAGCAGTACCTTCAGGGAGACCCAGTACTTC.

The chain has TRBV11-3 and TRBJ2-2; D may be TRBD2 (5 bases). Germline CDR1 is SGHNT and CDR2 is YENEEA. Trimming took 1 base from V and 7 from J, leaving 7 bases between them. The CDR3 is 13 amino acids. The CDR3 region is CASSLVGGGELFF. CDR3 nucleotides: TGTGCCAGCAGCTTAGTCGGAGGCGGGGAGCTGTTTTTT.

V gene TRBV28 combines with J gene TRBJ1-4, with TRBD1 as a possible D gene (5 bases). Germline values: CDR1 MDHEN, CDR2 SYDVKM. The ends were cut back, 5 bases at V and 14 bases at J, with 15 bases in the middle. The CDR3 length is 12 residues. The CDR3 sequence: CASSEARKGLFF. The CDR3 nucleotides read TGTGCCAGCAGTGAAGCCAGAAAGGGGCTGTTTTTT.

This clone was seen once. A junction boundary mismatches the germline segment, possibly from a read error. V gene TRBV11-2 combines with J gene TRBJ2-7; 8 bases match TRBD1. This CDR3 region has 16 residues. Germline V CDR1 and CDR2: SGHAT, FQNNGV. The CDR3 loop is CASSLEIGQGINEQYF. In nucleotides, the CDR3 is TGTGCCAGCAGCCTAGAGATCGGACAGGGTATTAACGAGCAGTACTTC.

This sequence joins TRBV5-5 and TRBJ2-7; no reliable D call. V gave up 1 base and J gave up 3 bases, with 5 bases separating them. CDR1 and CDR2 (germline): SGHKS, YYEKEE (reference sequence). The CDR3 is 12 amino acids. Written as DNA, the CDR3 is TGTGCCAGCAGCTTGTCGGGCTACGAGCAGTACTTC. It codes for CASSLSGYEQYF.

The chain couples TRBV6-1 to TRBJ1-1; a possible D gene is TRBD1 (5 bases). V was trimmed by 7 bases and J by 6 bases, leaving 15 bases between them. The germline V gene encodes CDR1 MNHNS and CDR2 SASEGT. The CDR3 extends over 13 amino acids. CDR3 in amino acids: CASTRFSTAEAFF. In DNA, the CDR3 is TGTGCCAGCACCCGATTTTCGACAGCTGAAGCTTTCTTT.

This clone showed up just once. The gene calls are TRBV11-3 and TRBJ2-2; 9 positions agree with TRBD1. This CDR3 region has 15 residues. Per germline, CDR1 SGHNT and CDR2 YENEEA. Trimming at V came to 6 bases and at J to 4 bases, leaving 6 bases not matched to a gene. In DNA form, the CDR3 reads TGTGCCAGCAGATCGGGACAGGGAGGCACCGGGGAGCTGTTTTTT. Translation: CASRSGQGGTGELFF.

As DNA, the CDR3 is TGTGCCAGCAGTTTAGCGGGACGAGAAGGAAACACCATATATTTT. Its translation: CASSLAGREGNTIYF. The chain employs TRBV28 and TRBJ1-3, with D perhaps TRBD1 (5 bases). Germline loops: CDR1 MDHEN, CDR2 SYDVKM. The CDR3 has 15 residues. Trimming cost V 2 bases and J 4 bases, with 12 bases left between them.

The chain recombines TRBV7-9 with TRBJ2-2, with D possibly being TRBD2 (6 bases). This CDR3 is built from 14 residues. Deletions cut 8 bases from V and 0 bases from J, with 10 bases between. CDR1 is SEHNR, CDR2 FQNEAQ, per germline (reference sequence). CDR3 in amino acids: CASEGLANTGELFF. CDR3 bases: TGTGCCAGCGAGGGACTGGCGAACACCGGGGAGCTGTTTTTT. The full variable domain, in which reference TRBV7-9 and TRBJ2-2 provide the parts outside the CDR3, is DTGVSQNPRHKITKRGQNVTFRCDPISEHNRLYWYRQTLGQGPEFLTYFQNEAQLEKSRLLSDRFSAERPKGSFSTLEIQRTEQGDSAMYLCASEGLANTGELFFGEGSRLTVL.

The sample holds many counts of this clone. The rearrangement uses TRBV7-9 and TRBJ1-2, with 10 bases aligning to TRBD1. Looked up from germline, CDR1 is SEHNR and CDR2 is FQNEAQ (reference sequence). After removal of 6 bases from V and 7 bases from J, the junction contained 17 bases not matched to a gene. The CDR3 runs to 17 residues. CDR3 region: CASSGQGGTNYGSGYTF. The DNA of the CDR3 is TGTGCCAGCAGTGGACAGGGGGGCACTAATTACGGGAGTGGCTACACCTTC.